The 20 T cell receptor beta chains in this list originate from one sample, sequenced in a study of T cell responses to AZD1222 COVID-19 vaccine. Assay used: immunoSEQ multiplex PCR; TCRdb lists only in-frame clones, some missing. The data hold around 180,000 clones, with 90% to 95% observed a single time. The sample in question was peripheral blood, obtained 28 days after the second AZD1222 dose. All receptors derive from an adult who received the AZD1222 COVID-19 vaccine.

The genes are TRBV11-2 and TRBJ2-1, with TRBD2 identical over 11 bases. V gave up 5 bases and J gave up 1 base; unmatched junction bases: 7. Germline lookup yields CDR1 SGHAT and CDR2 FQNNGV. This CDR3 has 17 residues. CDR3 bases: TGTGCCAGCAGCGGCGGGACTAGCGGAGGTTCCTACAATGAGCAGTTCTTC. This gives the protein CASSGGTSGGSYNEQFF.

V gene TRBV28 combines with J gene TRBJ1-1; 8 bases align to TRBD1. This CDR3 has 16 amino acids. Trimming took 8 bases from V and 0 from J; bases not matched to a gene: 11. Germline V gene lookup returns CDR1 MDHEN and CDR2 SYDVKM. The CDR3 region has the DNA TGTGCCAGCCATTCACAGGGGGTCTCCATGAACACTGAAGCTTTCTTT. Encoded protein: CASHSQGVSMNTEAFF.

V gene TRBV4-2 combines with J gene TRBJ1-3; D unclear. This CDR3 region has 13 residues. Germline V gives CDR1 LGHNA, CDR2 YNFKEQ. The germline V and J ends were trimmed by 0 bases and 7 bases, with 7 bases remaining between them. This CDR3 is CASSQDRANTIYF. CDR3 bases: TGTGCCAGCAGCCAAGATAGGGCGAACACCATATATTTT.

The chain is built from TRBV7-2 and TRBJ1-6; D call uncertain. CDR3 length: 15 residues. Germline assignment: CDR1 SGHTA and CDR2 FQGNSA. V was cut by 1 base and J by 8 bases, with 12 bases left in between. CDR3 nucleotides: TGTGCCAGCAGCTTAGAGTCTTCCAGAGATTCACCCCTCCACTTT. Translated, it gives CASSLESSRDSPLHF.

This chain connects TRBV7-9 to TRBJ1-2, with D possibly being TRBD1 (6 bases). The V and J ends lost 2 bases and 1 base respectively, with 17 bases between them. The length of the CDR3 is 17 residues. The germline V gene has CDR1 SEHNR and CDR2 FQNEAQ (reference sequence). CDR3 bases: TGTGCCAGCAGCTTACTAGGGGAGGGGGTAGGTAACTATGGCTACACCTTC. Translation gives CASSLLGEGVGNYGYTF.

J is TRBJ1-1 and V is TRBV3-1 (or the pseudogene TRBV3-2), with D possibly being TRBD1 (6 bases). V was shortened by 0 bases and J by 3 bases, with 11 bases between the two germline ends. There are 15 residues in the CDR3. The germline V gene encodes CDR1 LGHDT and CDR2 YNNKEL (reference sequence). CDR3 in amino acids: CASSQERGADTEAFF. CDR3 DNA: TGTGCCAGCAGCCAAGAACGGGGGGCGGACACTGAAGCTTTCTTT.

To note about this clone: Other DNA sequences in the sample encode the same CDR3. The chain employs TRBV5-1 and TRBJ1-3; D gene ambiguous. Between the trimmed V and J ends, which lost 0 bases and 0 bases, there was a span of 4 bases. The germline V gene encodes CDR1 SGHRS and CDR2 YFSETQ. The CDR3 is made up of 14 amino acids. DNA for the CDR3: TGCGCCAGCAGCTTGGGAAGCTCTGGAAACACCATATATTTT. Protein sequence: CASSLGSSGNTIYF.

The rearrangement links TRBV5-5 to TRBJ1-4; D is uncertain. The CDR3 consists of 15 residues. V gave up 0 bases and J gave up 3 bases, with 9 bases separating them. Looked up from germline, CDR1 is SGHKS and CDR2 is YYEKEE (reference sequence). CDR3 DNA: TGTGCCAGCAGCTTGGACCCGACATCTAATGAAAAACTGTTTTTT. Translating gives CASSLDPTSNEKLFF.

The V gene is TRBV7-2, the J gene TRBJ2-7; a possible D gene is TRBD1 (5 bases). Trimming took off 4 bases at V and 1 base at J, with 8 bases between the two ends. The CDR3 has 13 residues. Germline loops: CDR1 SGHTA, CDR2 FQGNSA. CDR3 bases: TGTGCCAGCAGCTCCGCAGGGTCCTACGAGCAGTACTTC. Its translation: CASSSAGSYEQYF.

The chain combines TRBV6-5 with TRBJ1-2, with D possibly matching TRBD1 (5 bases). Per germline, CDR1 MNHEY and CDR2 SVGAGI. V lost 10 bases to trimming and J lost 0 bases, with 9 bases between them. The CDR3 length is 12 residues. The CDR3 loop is CATQTANYGYTF. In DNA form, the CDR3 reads TGTGCCACCCAGACAGCTAACTATGGCTACACCTTC.

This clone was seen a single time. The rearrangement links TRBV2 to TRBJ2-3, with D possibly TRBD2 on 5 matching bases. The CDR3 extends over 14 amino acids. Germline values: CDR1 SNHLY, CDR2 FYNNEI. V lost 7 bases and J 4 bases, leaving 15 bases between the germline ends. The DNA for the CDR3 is TGTGCCAGCACTGTCTACCCGGAGGCAGATACGCAGTATTTT. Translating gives CASTVYPEADTQYF. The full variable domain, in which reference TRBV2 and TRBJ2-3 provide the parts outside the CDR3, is EPEVTQTPSHQVTQMGQEVILRCVPISNHLYFYWYRQILGQKVEFLVSFYNNEISEKSEIFDDQFSVERPDGSNFTLKIRSTKLEDSAMYFCASTVYPEADTQYFGPGTRLTVL.

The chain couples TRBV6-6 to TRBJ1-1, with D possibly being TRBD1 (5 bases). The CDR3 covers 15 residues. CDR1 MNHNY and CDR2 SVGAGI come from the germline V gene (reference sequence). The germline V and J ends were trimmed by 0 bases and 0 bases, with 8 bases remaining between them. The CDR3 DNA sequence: TGTGCCAGCAGTTACTCTGGGGCCTTGAACACTGAAGCTTTCTTT. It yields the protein CASSYSGALNTEAFF.

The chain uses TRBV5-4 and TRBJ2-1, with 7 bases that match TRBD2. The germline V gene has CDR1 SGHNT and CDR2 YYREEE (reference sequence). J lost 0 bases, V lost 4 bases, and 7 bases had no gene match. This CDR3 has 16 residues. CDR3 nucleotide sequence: TGTGCCAGCAGCCCGGGGGACTACAGCTCCTACAATGAGCAGTTCTTC. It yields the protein CASSPGDYSSYNEQFF.

The CDR3 DNA reads TGTGCCAGCAGTCCCCGGGGGACACGCTATGGCTACACCTTC. Translated: CASSPRGTRYGYTF. This rearrangement joins TRBV6-5 to TRBJ1-2; weak D call: TRBD1 (6 bases). V lost 5 bases, J lost 4 bases, and 14 bases lay in between. Germline V gene sequence: CDR1 MNHEY, CDR2 SVGAGI. The CDR3 spans 14 residues.

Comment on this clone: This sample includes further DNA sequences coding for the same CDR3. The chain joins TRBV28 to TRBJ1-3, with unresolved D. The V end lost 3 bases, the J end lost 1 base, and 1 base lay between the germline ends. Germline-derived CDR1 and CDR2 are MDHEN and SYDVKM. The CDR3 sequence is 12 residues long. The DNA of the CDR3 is TGTGCCAGCAGTTTGTCTGGAAACACCATATATTTT. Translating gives CASSLSGNTIYF.

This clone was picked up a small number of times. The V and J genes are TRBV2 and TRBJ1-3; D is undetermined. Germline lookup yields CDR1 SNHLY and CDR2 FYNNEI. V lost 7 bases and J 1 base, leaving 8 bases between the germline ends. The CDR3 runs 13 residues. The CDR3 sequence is CASTRVSGNTIYF. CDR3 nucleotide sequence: TGTGCCAGCACCCGGGTTTCTGGAAACACCATATATTTT.

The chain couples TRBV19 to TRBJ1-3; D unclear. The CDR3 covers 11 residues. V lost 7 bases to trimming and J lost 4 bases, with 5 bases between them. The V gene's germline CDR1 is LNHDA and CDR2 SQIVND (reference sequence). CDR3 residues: CASTRGNTIYF. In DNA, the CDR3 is TGTGCCAGTACCAGAGGAAACACCATATATTTT.

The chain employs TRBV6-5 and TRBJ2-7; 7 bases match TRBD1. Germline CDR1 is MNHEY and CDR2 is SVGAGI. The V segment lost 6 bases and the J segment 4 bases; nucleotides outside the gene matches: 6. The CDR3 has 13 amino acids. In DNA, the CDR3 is TGTGCCAGCAGGCAGGGGGAAGGATACGAGCAGTACTTC. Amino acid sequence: CASRQGEGYEQYF.

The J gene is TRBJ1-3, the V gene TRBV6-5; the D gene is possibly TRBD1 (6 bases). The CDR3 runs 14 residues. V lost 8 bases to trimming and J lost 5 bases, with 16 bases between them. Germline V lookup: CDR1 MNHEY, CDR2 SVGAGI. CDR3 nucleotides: TGTGCCAGCCGAACGGGGGGCGCGAGAAACACCATATATTTT. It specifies CASRTGGARNTIYF.

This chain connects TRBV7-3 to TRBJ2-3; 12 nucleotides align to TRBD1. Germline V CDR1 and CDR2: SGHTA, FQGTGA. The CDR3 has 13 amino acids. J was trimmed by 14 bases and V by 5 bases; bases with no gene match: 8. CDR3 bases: TGTGCCAGCAGCACGCCCGGGACAGGGGGCGTGTATTTT. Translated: CASSTPGTGGVYF.